These 9 T cell receptor beta chains share one sample of origin, sequenced in a study of blood T cells in healthy people across ages. Sample-barcoded 5' priming and a J-beta primer mix drove a second PCR of roughly 6 to 12 cycles. TCRdb fed the 5' RACE reads into MiXCR, producing one record per CDR3 protein. The repertoire holds roughly 1.4 million distinct CDR3 sequences, with approximately 63% as singletons. Specimen: blood. The receptors shown here come from a man aged 18 to 30 in good health.

The rearrangement links TRBV9 to TRBJ1-4, with D uncertain. The V gene's germline CDR1 is SGDLS and CDR2 YYNGEE. The CDR3 length is 11 residues. Trimming pared 3 bases from V and 11 bases from J, leaving 8 bases between. The CDR3 here is CASSAQGKLFF. DNA of the CDR3: TGTGCCAGCAGCGCGCAAGGGAAACTGTTTTTT.

This chain uses TRBV7-9 with TRBJ1-4, with TRBD1 identical over 11 bases. The CDR3 loop spans 15 amino acids. Germline V gives CDR1 SEHNR, CDR2 FQNEAQ (reference sequence). Losses at the gene ends were 4 bases for V and 8 bases for J; bases not matched to a gene: 6. The CDR3 here is CASSYGQGAKEKLFF. The CDR3 DNA sequence: TGTGCCAGCAGCTACGGACAGGGGGCCAAAGAAAAACTGTTTTTT. Complete variable domain (other parts from reference TRBV7-9 and TRBJ1-4): DTGVSQNPRHKITKRGQNVTFRCDPISEHNRLYWYRQTLGQGPEFLTYFQNEAQLEKSRLLSDRFSAERPKGSFSTLEIQRTEQGDSAMYLCASSYGQGAKEKLFFGSGTQLSVL.

The chain employs TRBV30 and TRBJ1-2; tentatively, D is TRBD1 (6 bases). Between the trimmed V and J ends, which lost 2 bases and 4 bases, there was a span of 11 bases. This CDR3 is built from 13 residues. Germline assignment: CDR1 GTSNPN and CDR2 SVGIG (reference sequence). CDR3 DNA sequence: TGTGCCTGGAGTCACCAAGGGGGCTATGGCTACACCTTC. Translating gives CAWSHQGGYGYTF.

In its sample, this clonotype was seen many times. The chain has TRBV20-1 and TRBJ2-5; D remains unclear. Germline CDR1 is DFQATT and CDR2 is SNEGSKA (reference sequence). This CDR3 is 14 amino acids long. V lost 1 base and J lost 3, with 12 bases in between. DNA for the CDR3: TGCAGTGCTAGAGGGCAGCTTATAAAAGAGACCCAGTACTTC. Amino acid sequence: CSARGQLIKETQYF.

A single count supports this clonotype. This sequence joins TRBV6-2 or TRBV6-3 and TRBJ2-7, with 9 bases aligning to TRBD2. Germline-derived CDR1 and CDR2 are MNHEY and SVGEGT. CDR3 length equals 14 residues. Trimming took 2 bases from V and 2 from J; bases not matched to a gene: 1. The CDR3 DNA reads as TGTGCCAGCAGTTACCCTAGCGGGACCTACGAGCAGTACTTC. Translation gives CASSYPSGTYEQYF.

The sample holds one count of this clonotype. A read error is possible here, since a much larger clone lies one base away. The CDR3 region is CASSLSPGQEANIQYF. The CDR3 nucleotides are TGCGCCAGCAGCCTTTCTCCAGGACAGGAGGCGAACATTCAGTACTTC. The rearrangement uses TRBV4-1 and TRBJ2-4, with 7 bases lining up with TRBD1. Germline CDR1 is MGHRA and CDR2 is YSYEKL. V dropped 4 bases and J dropped 7; count of bases not matched to a gene: 13. This CDR3 comprises 16 residues.

This rearrangement joins TRBV29-1 to TRBJ1-2; D uncertain. Germline V gives CDR1 SQVTM, CDR2 ANQGSEA. This CDR3 is built from 11 residues. V lost 4 bases and J lost 8, with 11 bases in between. This CDR3 reads CSVAGGFGYTF. Here the CDR3 DNA reads TGCAGCGTTGCGGGAGGGTTCGGCTACACCTTC.

This chain connects TRBV7-8 to TRBJ2-7, with TRBD1 identical over 11 bases. V was pared by 4 bases and J by 5 bases, with 10 bases of the junction left unmatched. Germline V gene lookup returns CDR1 SGHVS and CDR2 FQNEAQ. The CDR3 has 16 amino acids. CDR3 sequence reads: CASSSGLGTGGHEQYF. The CDR3 nucleotides read TGTGCCAGCAGCTCAGGGCTCGGGACAGGGGGTCACGAGCAGTACTTC.

This rearrangement joins TRBV4-3 to TRBJ1-1; D perhaps matches TRBD1 (5 bases). The CDR3 has 13 amino acids. Trimming removed 5 bases at V and 5 bases at J, with 12 bases between. In germline, CDR1 is LGHNA, CDR2 YSLEER. CDR3 residues: CASSARQRTEAFF. The DNA for the CDR3 is TGCGCCAGCAGCGCCCGACAGAGGACTGAAGCTTTCTTT.